This T cell receptor beta chain was recorded in a study of T cell clonotyping in hematopoietic cell transplantation. Germline CDR1 is SGHRS and CDR2 is YFSETQ. Trimming left V 0 bases short and J 7 bases short, with 8 bases between. The CDR3 covers 14 residues. Whole-study results and caveats: Broader posttransplant TCR repertoire diversity was predicted by graft donor and pretransplant recipient Inverse Simpson Index values. After transplant, recipient diversity fell while pathologically expanded clonotypes grew through day 180. Cells were unsorted, so CD4 and CD8 contributions were not separated.

This table comes from immunoSEQ multiplex PCR, and its TCRdb copy is limited to in-frame clones, with some not included. The sample shows thousands of clones, 77% of them seen only once. On this clone itself: The target antigen is unknown.

Sequences were derived from PBMCs, sampled 100 days after allogeneic stem cell transplant. The rearrangement uses TRBV5-1 and TRBJ1-6; D not resolved. The clonotype comes from a female patient between 30 and 45 years old who had an allogeneic stem cell transplant, so the T cells may come from the graft donor. Some clones in this sample may be carry-over from other donors' samples. The CDR3 protein is CASSLEYPNSPLHF. Written as DNA, the CDR3 is TGCGCCAGCAGCTTGGAATATCCCAATTCACCCCTCCACTTT.